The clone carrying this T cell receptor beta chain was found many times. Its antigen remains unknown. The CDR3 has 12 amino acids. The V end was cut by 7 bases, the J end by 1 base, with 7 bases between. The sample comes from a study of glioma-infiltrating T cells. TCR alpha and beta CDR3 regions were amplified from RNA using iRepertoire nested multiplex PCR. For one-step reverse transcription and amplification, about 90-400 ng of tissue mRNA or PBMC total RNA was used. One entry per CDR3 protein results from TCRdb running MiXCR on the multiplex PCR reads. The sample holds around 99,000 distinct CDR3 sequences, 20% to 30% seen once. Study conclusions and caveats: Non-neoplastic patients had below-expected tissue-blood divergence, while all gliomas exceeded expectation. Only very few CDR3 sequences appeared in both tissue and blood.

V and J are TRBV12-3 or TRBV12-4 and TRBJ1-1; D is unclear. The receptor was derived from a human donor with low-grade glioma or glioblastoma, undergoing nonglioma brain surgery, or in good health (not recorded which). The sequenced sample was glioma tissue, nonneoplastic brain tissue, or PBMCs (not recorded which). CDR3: CASNDENTEAFF. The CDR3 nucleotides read TGTGCCAGCAACGACGAGAACACTGAAGCTTTCTTT.